These T cell receptor beta chains were read from a single sample in a study of CD4 T cells in relation to SARS-CoV-2 and coronaviruses. TCRdb's copy holds only in-frame clones and misses some; the assay was immunoSEQ multiplex PCR. The table shows some 65,000 clones, with around 87% occurring only once. The specimen sequenced was memory CD4+ T cells from PBMCs. The receptors derive from a human donor in good health. Each CDR3 is given with its conserved first and last residue. D genes are given only for firm matches. Clone size is stated in some rows and not others, as once, few, many or a class when expanded.

clone size	V gene	D gene	J gene	CDR3 protein	CDR3 DNA
NA	TRBV9	NA	TRBJ1-1	CASSVGLAEYYTEAFF	TGTGCCAGCAGCGTAGGATTAGCAGAGTACTACACTGAAGCTTTCTTT
NA	TRBV6-2/TRBV6-3	NA	TRBJ1-2	CASSYPIGIYGYTF	TGTGCCAGCAGTTACCCAATAGGGATTTATGGCTACACCTTC
NA	TRBV7-3	NA	TRBJ2-1	CASSTDADYYNEQFF	TGTGCCAGCAGCACGGACGCGGACTACTACAATGAGCAGTTCTTC
NA	TRBV5-1	NA	TRBJ2-7	CASSFSDSYEQYF	TGCGCCAGCAGCTTCTCAGACTCCTACGAGCAGTACTTC
NA	TRBV3-1/TRBV3-2	NA	TRBJ2-2	CASSQPATNTGELFF	TGTGCCAGCAGCCAACCGGCTACGAACACCGGGGAGCTGTTTTTT
NA	TRBV7-9	NA	TRBJ1-1	CASSPSSMGRRNTEAFF	TGTGCCAGCAGCCCCAGCAGTATGGGACGAAGGAACACTGAAGCTTTCTTT
few	TRBV11-2	NA	TRBJ1-3	CASSLPQGSGNTIYF	TGTGCCAGCAGCCTCCCGCAAGGCTCTGGAAACACCATATATTTT
NA	TRBV7-8	TRBD1	TRBJ1-1	CASSSRDSLLNTEAFF	TGTGCCAGCAGCTCCCGGGACAGTCTATTGAACACTGAAGCTTTCTTT
NA	TRBV11-2	NA	TRBJ2-1	CASSLVRGLSYSYNEQFF	TGTGCCAGCAGCTTAGTAAGAGGTCTCAGCTACTCCTACAATGAGCAGTTCTTC
NA	TRBV6-5	NA	TRBJ1-1	CASSSDPNTEAFF	TGTGCCAGCAGTTCGGACCCTAACACTGAAGCTTTCTTT
NA	TRBV6-5	NA	TRBJ2-1	CASSYSTSGNNEQFF	TGTGCCAGCAGTTACTCGACGTCAGGAAACAATGAGCAGTTCTTC
NA	TRBV27	TRBD2	TRBJ2-3	CASSSRLAGASTDTQYF	TGTGCCAGCAGTTCCAGACTAGCGGGGGCTAGCACAGATACGCAGTACTTT
once	TRBV7-2	NA	TRBJ1-6	CASSLARGGDSPLHF	TGTGCCAGCAGCTTAGCGCGCGGGGGGGATTCACCCCTCCACTTT
NA	TRBV11-3	TRBD2	TRBJ2-1	CASSLDIGVAGGTNEQFF	TGTGCCAGCAGCTTAGATATTGGAGTAGCGGGGGGTACAAATGAGCAGTTCTTC
NA	TRBV7-9	TRBD1	TRBJ2-5	CASSLDFLQGYETQYF	TGTGCCAGCAGCTTAGATTTCCTACAGGGGTACGAGACCCAGTACTTC
once	TRBV7-3	NA	TRBJ2-3	CASSLHGTDTQYF	TGTGCCAGCAGCTTACACGGAACAGATACGCAGTATTTT
NA	TRBV6-5	NA	TRBJ1-2	CASHKRGNYGYTF	TGTGCCAGCCATAAGCGGGGGAACTATGGCTACACCTTC
NA	TRBV19	NA	TRBJ1-1	CASSPRGRGNTEAFF	TGTGCCAGTAGTCCGCGGGGAAGGGGGAACACTGAAGCTTTCTTT
NA	TRBV7-2	TRBD2	TRBJ2-1	CASSFLAGSYNEQFF	TGTGCCAGCAGCTTTTTAGCGGGGTCCTACAATGAGCAGTTCTTC
NA	TRBV19	NA	TRBJ2-2	CASSMWGRGGELFF	TGTGCCAGTAGTATGTGGGGTAGAGGCGGGGAGCTGTTTTTT
NA	TRBV25-1	NA	TRBJ2-5	CASSKGQETQYF	TGTGCCAGCAGTAAGGGTCAAGAGACCCAGTACTTC
NA	TRBV11-3	TRBD2	TRBJ2-1	CASSRLAVDNEQFF	TGTGCCAGCAGCCGACTAGCGGTCGACAATGAGCAGTTCTTC
NA	TRBV6-2/TRBV6-3	NA	TRBJ2-5	CASSLLGRETQYF	TGTGCCAGCAGTTTGCTGGGGAGAGAGACCCAGTACTTC
few	TRBV6-1	TRBD2	TRBJ2-1	CASSDHRLAGTYNEQFF	TGTGCCAGCAGTGATCACAGACTAGCGGGTACCTACAATGAGCAGTTCTTC
NA	TRBV7-8	TRBD1	TRBJ1-1	CASSRPQGQANTEAFF	TGTGCCAGCAGCCGACCACAGGGACAGGCGAACACTGAAGCTTTCTTT
NA	TRBV28	TRBD1	TRBJ1-5	CASSSTGGSRSNQPQHF	TGTGCCAGCAGCTCTACAGGGGGCAGTAGGTCCAATCAGCCCCAGCATTTT
few	TRBV2	NA	TRBJ1-5	CASRVSGFGSNQPQHF	TGTGCCAGCAGAGTGTCAGGGTTCGGCAGCAATCAGCCCCAGCATTTT
NA	TRBV18	NA	TRBJ2-5	CASSALAEQETQYF	TGTGCCAGCTCAGCCTTGGCAGAGCAAGAGACCCAGTACTTC
NA	TRBV28	TRBD1	TRBJ1-5	CASSFPGQEYSNQPQHF	TGTGCCAGCAGTTTCCCGGGACAGGAGTATAGCAATCAGCCCCAGCATTTT
NA	TRBV15	TRBD1	TRBJ2-1	CATSRASAVAGTGSNEQFF	TGTGCCACCAGCAGAGCCTCAGCAGTCGCGGGGACAGGCTCGAATGAGCAGTTCTTC
NA	TRBV11-2	NA	TRBJ2-1	CASSSTRGQGTYNEQFF	TGTGCCAGCAGCTCAACCCGGGGGCAGGGGACCTACAATGAGCAGTTCTTC
NA	TRBV27	NA	TRBJ2-7	CASSLAGRRNEQYF	TGTGCCAGCAGTTTAGCGGGGAGGCGGAACGAGCAGTACTTC
few	TRBV18	NA	TRBJ2-3	CASSSGSGTDTQYF	TGTGCCAGCTCCTCGGGGTCGGGCACAGATACGCAGTATTTT
NA	TRBV4-1	NA	TRBJ2-7	CASSPGRNFLYEQYF	TGCGCCAGCAGCCCGGGTAGGAACTTTCTCTACGAGCAGTACTTC
NA	TRBV24-1	NA	TRBJ1-5	CATSDLRSNQPQHF	TGTGCCACCAGTGATTTACGCAGCAATCAGCCCCAGCATTTT
NA	TRBV28	TRBD2	TRBJ2-5	CASSLPGTSGAQETQYF	TGTGCCAGCAGTTTGCCCGGGACTAGCGGGGCACAAGAGACCCAGTACTTC
NA	TRBV24-1	NA	TRBJ1-2	CATSEPSSHGYTF	TGTGCCACCAGTGAGCCAAGCTCTCATGGCTACACCTTC
NA	TRBV12-3/TRBV12-4	NA	TRBJ2-4	CASSFPFTNIQYF	TGTGCCAGCAGTTTTCCCTTCACGAACATTCAGTACTTC
NA	TRBV6-2/TRBV6-3	TRBD2	TRBJ2-1	CASSYSTSGLGPNEQFF	TGTGCCAGCAGTTACTCTACCTCGGGACTAGGACCCAATGAGCAGTTCTTC
NA	TRBV3-1/TRBV3-2	NA	TRBJ2-3	CASSQDLASSDTQYF	TGTGCCAGCAGCCAAGATCTGGCTAGTTCAGATACGCAGTATTTT
NA	TRBV4-1	TRBD1	TRBJ1-1	CASSPRQGVVMNTEAFF	TGCGCCAGCAGCCCCCGACAGGGAGTAGTCATGAACACTGAAGCTTTCTTT
NA	TRBV5-6	NA	TRBJ1-6	CASSLLGRTDSPLHF	TGTGCCAGCAGCTTGCTGGGACGCACAGATTCACCCCTCCACTTT
NA	TRBV5-1	TRBD1	TRBJ2-7	CASSQGTGSSYEQYF	TGCGCCAGCAGCCAGGGGACAGGGAGCTCCTACGAGCAGTACTTC
NA	TRBV19	TRBD2	TRBJ2-5	CASSEGGAGAGETQYF	TGTGCCAGTAGCGAGGGGGGAGCGGGAGCAGGAGAGACCCAGTACTTC
NA	TRBV6-5	NA	TRBJ1-1	CASRFQTGNTEAFF	TGTGCCAGCCGATTCCAGACAGGGAACACTGAAGCTTTCTTT
NA	TRBV19	TRBD1	TRBJ2-3	CASSSRRTGAPDTQYF	TGTGCCAGTAGTTCTCGGAGGACAGGGGCCCCAGATACGCAGTATTTT
NA	TRBV29-1	NA	TRBJ2-7	CSVVSGVRYEQYF	TGCAGCGTTGTATCAGGGGTCCGCTACGAGCAGTACTTC
NA	TRBV7-9	TRBD2	TRBJ2-5	CASSLDLAGATYF	TGTGCCAGCAGCTTAGATCTAGCGGGGGCCACGTACTTC
once	TRBV3-1/TRBV3-2	NA	TRBJ2-5	CASSQGVSQETQYF	TGTGCCAGCAGCCAGGGTGTTAGCCAAGAGACCCAGTACTTC
once	TRBV5-1	NA	TRBJ2-5	CASSFQGGETQYF	TGCGCCAGCAGCTTCCAGGGGGGAGAGACCCAGTACTTC
NA	TRBV5-1	TRBD1	TRBJ2-7	CASSLDGTATYEQYF	TGCGCCAGCAGCTTGGACGGGACAGCAACCTACGAGCAGTACTTC
NA	TRBV4-3	TRBD1	TRBJ2-5	CASSQVVARGQETQYF	TGCGCCAGCAGCCAAGTCGTAGCCAGGGGGCAAGAGACCCAGTACTTC